This TCR beta chain was sequenced for a study of post-analysis software for immune sequencing data. Study details: The disease courses spanned relapsing-remitting, secondary progressive and progressive-relapsing forms of multiple sclerosis.

This clonotype was recorded once. Its antigen remains unidentified. Prepared TCR beta cDNA libraries contained unique molecular identifiers. One entry per CDR3 protein results from TCRdb running MiXCR on the PCR reads. In the table there are about 540,000 distinct CDR3 sequences, about a third of which are singletons. Germline CDR1 reads SGHRS; CDR2 reads YFSETQ. This CDR3 region has 15 residues. Study observations and caveats: Comparison of patients with controls showed five TRBV segments more frequent in patients, TRBV5-6, TRBV5-1 and TRBV20-1 among them. Versus controls, multiple sclerosis patients showed significantly lower diversity (normalized Chao1). Pronounced co-clustering by F measure was evident among identically batched samples.

Sequencing was done on a sample of blood. V and J are TRBV5-1 and TRBJ2-5; either TRBD1 or TRBD2 may supply D (5 bases each). The J call is doubtful: the DNA matches TRBJ2-7 better. The TCR sequence derives from a girl aged 2-17 years with multiple sclerosis. The CDR3 loop reads CASSLRGAGLDEQYF. The CDR3 coding sequence is TGCGCCAGCAGCTTGAGAGGGGCAGGGTTGGACGAGCAGTACTTC.